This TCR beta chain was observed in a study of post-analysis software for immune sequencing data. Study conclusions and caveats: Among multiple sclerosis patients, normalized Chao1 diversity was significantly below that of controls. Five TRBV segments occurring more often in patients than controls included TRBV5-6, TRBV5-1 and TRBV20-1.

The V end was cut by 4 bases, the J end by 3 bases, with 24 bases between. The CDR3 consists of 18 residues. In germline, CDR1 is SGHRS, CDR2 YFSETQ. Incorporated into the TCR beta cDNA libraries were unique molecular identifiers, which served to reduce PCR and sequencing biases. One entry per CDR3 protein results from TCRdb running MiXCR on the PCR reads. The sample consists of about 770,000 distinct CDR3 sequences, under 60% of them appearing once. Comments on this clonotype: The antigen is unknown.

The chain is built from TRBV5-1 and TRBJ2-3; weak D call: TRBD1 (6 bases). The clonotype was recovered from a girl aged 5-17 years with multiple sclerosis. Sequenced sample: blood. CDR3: CASSPRGEGHRRTDTQYF. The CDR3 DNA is TGCGCCAGCAGCCCGAGAGGAGAGGGACACAGGAGAACAGATACGCAGTATTTT.